A single sample gave rise to the 7 T cell receptor beta chains below, sequenced in a study of shared clonotypes between healthy human individuals. Measured with immunoSEQ multiplex PCR; TCRdb has only the in-frame clones, and not every one. The sample includes approximately 1,500,000 clones, 95% to 99% of them seen just once. What was sequenced was naive CD4+ T cells sorted from blood. Subset denoted: CD45RA+ positively selected. Source of these receptors: a young man in good health.

The chain combines TRBV19 with TRBJ1-2; D remains unclear. The CDR3 length is 12 residues. CDR1 LNHDA and CDR2 SQIVND come from the germline V gene (reference sequence). V shed 4 bases and J shed 4 bases, with 7 bases lying between them. CDR3 amino acids: CASSRRAYGYTF. DNA of the CDR3: TGTGCCAGTAGTAGAAGGGCCTATGGCTACACCTTC.

The chain couples TRBV19 to TRBJ2-7; D is perhaps TRBD1 or TRBD2 (5 bases each). The CDR3 covers 15 residues. Germline V lookup: CDR1 LNHDA, CDR2 SQIVND (reference sequence). The V end lost 3 bases, the J end lost 5 bases, and 17 bases lay between the germline ends. Here the CDR3 reads CASSIPGRRLDEQYF. CDR3 in DNA: TGTGCCAGTAGTATTCCGGGACGCCGCTTGGACGAGCAGTACTTC.

This clone was observed once. As DNA, the CDR3 is TGTGCCAGCACTGCAGCCAATGGGGGTGGCTACGAGCAGTACTTC. Translating it yields CASTAANGGGYEQYF. The chain joins TRBV6-1 to TRBJ2-7, with D possibly being TRBD1 or TRBD2 (5 bases each). The germline V and J ends were trimmed by 7 bases and 3 bases, with 19 bases remaining between them. CDR1 is MNHNS and CDR2 is SASEGT in the germline V gene. There are 15 residues in the CDR3.

The rearrangement links TRBV15 to TRBJ1-1; the D gene is possibly TRBD1 (5 bases). The CDR3 spans 14 residues. V lost 0 bases, J lost 5 bases, and 10 bases lay in between. Per germline, CDR1 LNHNV and CDR2 YYDKDF (reference sequence). CDR3 sequence reads: CATSRDRGGTEAFF. CDR3 nucleotides: TGTGCCACCAGCAGAGATCGGGGGGGAACTGAAGCTTTCTTT.

Points on this clone: This same CDR3 is encoded by further DNA sequences in the sample. The V and J genes are TRBV5-1 and TRBJ2-7; a possible D gene is TRBD1 (5 bases). The germline gives CDR1 SGHRS, CDR2 YFSETQ. The V end lost 0 bases, the J end lost 2 bases, and 9 bases lay between the germline ends. The CDR3 runs to 14 residues. In DNA form, the CDR3 reads TGCGCCAGCAGCTTGGTAGGGGCTACCTACGAGCAGTACTTC. Translated, it gives CASSLVGATYEQYF.

The gene calls are TRBV5-4 and TRBJ2-5; the D gene is possibly TRBD1 (5 bases). The V end lost 2 bases, the J end lost 5 bases, and 16 bases lay between the germline ends. Germline V gene data show CDR1 as SGHNT and CDR2 as YYREEE (reference sequence). This CDR3 has 15 residues. In DNA, the CDR3 is TGTGCCAGCAGCTTAGGGGCCAAGGGCCTGGAGACCCAGTACTTC. Amino acid sequence: CASSLGAKGLETQYF.

The chain recombines TRBV5-5 with TRBJ2-1; D is uncertain. The CDR3 totals 14 residues. With 0 bases removed from V and 2 bases from J, the gap between germline ends came to 6 bases. CDR1 is SGHKS and CDR2 is YYEKEE in the germline V gene (reference sequence). The DNA for the CDR3 is TGTGCCAGCAGCTTGGTAGGCCCCTACAATGAGCAGTTCTTC. Its protein product is CASSLVGPYNEQFF. The full variable domain, rest sourced from reference TRBV5-5 and TRBJ2-1, is DAGVTQSPTHLIKTRGQQVTLRCSPISGHKSVSWYQQVLGQGPQFIFQYYEKEERGRGNFPDRFSARQFPNYSSELNVNALLLGDSALYLCASSLVGPYNEQFFGPGTRLTVL.